Reported below is one TCR beta chain. Its target is not known. In the PCR, 60 Vbeta and 13 Jbeta primers were used. The table came from immunoSEQ multiplex PCR; TCRdb's copy has only in-frame clones and leaves some out. Here the sample spans about 98,000 clones, 83% being singletons. The V gene end was trimmed by 5 bases and the J gene end by 2 bases; junction bases not matched to a gene: 7. CDR1 is MNHEY, CDR2 SMNVEV, per germline (reference sequence). The CDR3 loop spans 15 amino acids. The data originate from a study of cytomegalovirus exposure and HLA in healthy donors. Study-level findings and limits: Earlier results showed most TCR beta V segments being productive about 90% or about 30% of the time.

Source material: PBMCs. The chain joins TRBV27 to TRBJ1-1; 8 nucleotides match TRBD1. The receptor was isolated from a man aged 35-49 years in good health and CMV-seronegative. The CDR3 loop is CASSGPGTGNTEAFF. The CDR3 DNA reads as TGTGCCAGCAGTGGGCCGGGGACAGGTAACACTGAAGCTTTCTTT.